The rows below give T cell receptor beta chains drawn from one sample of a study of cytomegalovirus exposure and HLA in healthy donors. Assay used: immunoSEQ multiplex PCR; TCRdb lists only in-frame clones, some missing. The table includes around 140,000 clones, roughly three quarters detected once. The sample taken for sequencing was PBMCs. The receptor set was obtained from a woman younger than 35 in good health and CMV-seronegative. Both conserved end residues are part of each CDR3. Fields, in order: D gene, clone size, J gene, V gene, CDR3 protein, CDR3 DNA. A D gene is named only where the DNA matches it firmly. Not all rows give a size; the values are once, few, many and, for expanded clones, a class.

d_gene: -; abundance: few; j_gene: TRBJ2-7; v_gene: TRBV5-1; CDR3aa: CASSLGTLPPRGEQYF; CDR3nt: TGCGCCAGCAGCTTAGGAACTCTCCCCCCCCGGGGGGAGCAGTACTTC
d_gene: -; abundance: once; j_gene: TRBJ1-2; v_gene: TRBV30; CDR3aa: CAWSVGVQGYGYTF; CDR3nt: TGTGCCTGGAGTGTAGGGGTGCAGGGTTATGGCTACACCTTC
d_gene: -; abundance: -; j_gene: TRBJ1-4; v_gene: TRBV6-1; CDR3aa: CASRGGEKLFF; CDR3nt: TGTGCCAGCAGGGGAGGTGAAAAACTGTTTTTT
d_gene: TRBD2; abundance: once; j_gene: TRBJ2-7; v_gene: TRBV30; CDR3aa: CAWSGQAISRTSGIAWYEQYF; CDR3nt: TGTGCCTGGAGTGGACAGGCTATAAGCAGGACTAGCGGGATCGCATGGTACGAGCAGTACTTC
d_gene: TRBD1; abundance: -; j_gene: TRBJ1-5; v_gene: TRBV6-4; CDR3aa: CASSRDRGDQPQHF; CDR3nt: TGTGCCAGCAGCCGGGACAGGGGAGATCAGCCCCAGCATTTT
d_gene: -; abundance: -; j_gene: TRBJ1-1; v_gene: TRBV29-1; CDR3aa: CSVGGGNEAFF; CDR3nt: TGCAGCGTCGGGGGGGGAAATGAAGCTTTCTTT
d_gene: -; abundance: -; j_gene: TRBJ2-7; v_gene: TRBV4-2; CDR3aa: CASSPTGGDYEQYF; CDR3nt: TGTGCCAGCAGTCCTACCGGCGGAGACTACGAGCAGTACTTC
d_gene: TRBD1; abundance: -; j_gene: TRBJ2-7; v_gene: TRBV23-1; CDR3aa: CASSHPGGQGADEQYF; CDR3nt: TGCGCCAGCAGTCATCCGGGGGGACAGGGGGCTGACGAGCAGTACTTC
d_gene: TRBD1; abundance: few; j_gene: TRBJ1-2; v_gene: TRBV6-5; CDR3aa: CASSAQGATSYGYTF; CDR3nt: TGTGCCAGCAGTGCTCAGGGGGCGACCTCCTATGGCTACACCTTC
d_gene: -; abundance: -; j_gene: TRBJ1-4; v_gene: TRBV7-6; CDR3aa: CASSPREGLLFF; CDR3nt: TGTGCCAGCAGCCCGCGGGAGGGCCTTCTGTTTTTT
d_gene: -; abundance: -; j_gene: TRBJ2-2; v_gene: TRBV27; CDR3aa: CASTTFSGENGELFF; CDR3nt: TGTGCCAGCACCACTTTTAGTGGGGAGAACGGGGAGCTGTTTTTT
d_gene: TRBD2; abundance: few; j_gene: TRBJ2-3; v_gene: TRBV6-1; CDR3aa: CASSEALLAGGPNTQYF; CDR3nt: TGTGCCAGCAGTGAAGCTTTGTTAGCGGGAGGGCCAAATACGCAGTATTTT
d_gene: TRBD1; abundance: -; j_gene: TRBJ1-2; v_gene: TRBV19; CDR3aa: CASRGRGQGLHGYTF; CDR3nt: TGTGCCTCCAGGGGCCGAGGACAGGGGCTGCATGGCTACACCTTC
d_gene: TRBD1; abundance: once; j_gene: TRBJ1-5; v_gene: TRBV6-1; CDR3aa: CASSMDRAWGQPQHF; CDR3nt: TGTGCCAGCAGCATGGACAGGGCGTGGGGTCAGCCCCAGCATTTT
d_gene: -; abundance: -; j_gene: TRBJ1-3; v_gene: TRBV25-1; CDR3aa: CASSELGPVDTIYF; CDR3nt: TGTGCCAGCAGTGAATTGGGCCCCGTTGACACCATATATTTT
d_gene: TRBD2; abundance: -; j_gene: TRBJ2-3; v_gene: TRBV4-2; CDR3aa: CASSQASGSTDTQYF; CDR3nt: TGTGCCAGCAGCCAAGCAAGCGGGAGTACAGATACGCAGTATTTT
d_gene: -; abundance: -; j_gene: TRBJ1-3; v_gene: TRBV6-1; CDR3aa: CASSEETRSGNTIYF; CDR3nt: TGTGCCAGCAGTGAAGAGACACGATCTGGAAACACCATATATTTT
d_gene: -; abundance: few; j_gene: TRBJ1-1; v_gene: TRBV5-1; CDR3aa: CASSSLRRGADTEAFF; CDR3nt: TGCGCCAGCAGCTCTCTCAGGCGGGGGGCGGACACTGAAGCTTTCTTT
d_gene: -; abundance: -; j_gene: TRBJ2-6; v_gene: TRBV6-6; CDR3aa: CASRYTGSGANVLTF; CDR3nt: TGTGCCAGCAGGTACACAGGCTCTGGGGCCAACGTCCTGACTTTC
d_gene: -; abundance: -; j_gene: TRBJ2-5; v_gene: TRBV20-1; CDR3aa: CSATQETQYF; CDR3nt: TGCAGTGCTACTCAAGAGACCCAGTACTTC
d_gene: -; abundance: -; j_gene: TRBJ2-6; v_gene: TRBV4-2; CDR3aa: CASSQEGAAGANVLTF; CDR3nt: TGTGCCAGCAGCCAGGAGGGGGCAGCTGGGGCCAACGTCCTGACTTTC
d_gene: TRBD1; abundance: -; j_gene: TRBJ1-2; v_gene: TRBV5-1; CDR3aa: CASSLGDRNYGYTF; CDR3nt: TGCGCCAGCAGCTTGGGGGACAGGAACTATGGCTACACCTTC
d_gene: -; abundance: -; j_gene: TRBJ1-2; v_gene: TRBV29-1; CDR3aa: CSVRGGENYGYTF; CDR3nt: TGCAGCGTCCGAGGGGGAGAGAACTATGGCTACACCTTC
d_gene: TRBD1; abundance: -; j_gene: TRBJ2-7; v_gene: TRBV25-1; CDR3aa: CASGRTGGIGEQYF; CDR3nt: TGTGCCAGCGGGCGGACAGGGGGGATAGGCGAGCAGTACTTC
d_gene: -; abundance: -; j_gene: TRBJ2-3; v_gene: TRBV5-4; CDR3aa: CASSLGLELDTQYF; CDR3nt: TGTGCCAGCAGCTTGGGACTAGAGCTAGATACGCAGTATTTT
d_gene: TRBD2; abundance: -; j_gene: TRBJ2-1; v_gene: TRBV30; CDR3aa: CAWSALAGLRNEQFF; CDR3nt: TGTGCCTGGAGTGCCCTAGCGGGTTTGAGAAATGAGCAGTTCTTC
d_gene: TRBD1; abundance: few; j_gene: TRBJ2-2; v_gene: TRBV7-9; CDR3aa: CSSSRDRLKSGELFF; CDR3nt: TGTTCCAGCAGCCGGGACAGGTTGAAGTCCGGGGAGCTGTTTTTT
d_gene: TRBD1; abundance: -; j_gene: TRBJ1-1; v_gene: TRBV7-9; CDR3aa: CASSLGQGGVGTEAFF; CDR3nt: TGTGCCAGCAGCCTAGGACAGGGCGGGGTTGGCACTGAAGCTTTCTTT
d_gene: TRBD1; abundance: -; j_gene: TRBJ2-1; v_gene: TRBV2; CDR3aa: CASSIRQGAYNEQFF; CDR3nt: TGTGCCAGCAGTATTCGACAGGGGGCCTACAATGAGCAGTTCTTC
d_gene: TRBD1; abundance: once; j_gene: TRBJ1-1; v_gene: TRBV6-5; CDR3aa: CASSYGQGRAEAFF; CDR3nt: TGTGCCAGCAGTTACGGACAGGGGAGGGCTGAAGCTTTCTTT
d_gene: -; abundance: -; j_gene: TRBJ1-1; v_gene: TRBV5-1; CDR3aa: CASATGTKNTEAFF; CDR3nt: TGCGCCAGCGCTACCGGGACAAAAAACACTGAAGCTTTCTTT
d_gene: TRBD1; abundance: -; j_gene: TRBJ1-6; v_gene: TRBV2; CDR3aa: CASSIGTVSNSPLHF; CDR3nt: TGTGCCAGCTCAATAGGGACAGTTAGTAATTCACCCCTCCACTTT
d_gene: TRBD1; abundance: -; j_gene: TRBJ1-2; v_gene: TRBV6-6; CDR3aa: CASRLGTGNYGYTF; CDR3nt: TGTGCCAGCAGATTAGGGACAGGGAACTATGGCTACACCTTC
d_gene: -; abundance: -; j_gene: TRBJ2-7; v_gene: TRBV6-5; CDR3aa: CASISVGGNEQYF; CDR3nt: TGTGCCAGCATCTCCGTGGGGGGAAACGAGCAGTACTTC
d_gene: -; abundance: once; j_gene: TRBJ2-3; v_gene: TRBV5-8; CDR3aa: CASSLGPAADTQYF; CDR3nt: TGTGCCAGCAGCTTGGGTCCAGCGGCAGATACGCAGTATTTT
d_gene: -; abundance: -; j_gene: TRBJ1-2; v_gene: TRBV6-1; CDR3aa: CASSEGSTGTVYGYTF; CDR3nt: TGTGCCAGCAGTGAAGGATCAACAGGGACGGTGTATGGCTACACCTTC
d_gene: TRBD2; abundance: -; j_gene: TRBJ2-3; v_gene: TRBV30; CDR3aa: CAWSRLAGGEWGDTQYF; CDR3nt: TGTGCCTGGAGCCGACTAGCGGGAGGGGAATGGGGGGATACGCAGTATTTT
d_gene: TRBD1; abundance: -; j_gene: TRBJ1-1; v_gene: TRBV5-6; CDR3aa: CASSLETGVGTEAFF; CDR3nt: TGTGCCAGCAGCTTGGAGACAGGGGTAGGAACTGAAGCTTTCTTT
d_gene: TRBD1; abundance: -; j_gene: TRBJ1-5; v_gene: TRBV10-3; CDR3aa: CAISGGQIDGQPQHF; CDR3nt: TGTGCCATCAGTGGGGGACAGATCGACGGTCAGCCCCAGCATTTT
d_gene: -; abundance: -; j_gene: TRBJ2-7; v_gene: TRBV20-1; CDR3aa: CSAILSFEQYF; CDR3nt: TGCAGTGCTATCCTTTCCTTCGAGCAGTACTTC
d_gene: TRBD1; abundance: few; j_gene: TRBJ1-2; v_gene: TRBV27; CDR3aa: CASSLSYRGSINYGYTF; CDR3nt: TGTGCCAGCAGTTTATCGTACAGGGGCTCGATTAACTATGGCTACACCTTC
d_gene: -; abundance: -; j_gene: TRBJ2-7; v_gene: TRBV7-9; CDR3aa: CASSLGAGGYEQYF; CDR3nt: TGTGCCAGCAGCTTAGGGGCGGGTGGCTACGAGCAGTACTTC
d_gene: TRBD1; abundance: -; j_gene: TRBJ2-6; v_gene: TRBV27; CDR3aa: CASSPGQLSSGANVLTF; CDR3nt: TGTGCCAGCAGTCCGGGACAGTTAAGCTCTGGGGCCAACGTCCTGACTTTC
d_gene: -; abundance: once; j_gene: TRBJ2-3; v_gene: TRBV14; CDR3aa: CASSQVELDTQYF; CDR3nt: TGTGCCAGCAGCCAAGTGGAGTTAGATACGCAGTATTTT
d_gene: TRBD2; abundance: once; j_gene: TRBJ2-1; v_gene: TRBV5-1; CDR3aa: CASSLAGRRSSYNEQFF; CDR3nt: TGCGCCAGCAGCTTAGCGGGACGCCGAAGCTCCTACAATGAGCAGTTCTTC
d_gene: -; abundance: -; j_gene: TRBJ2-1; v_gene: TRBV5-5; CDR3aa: CASSLDRDNEQFF; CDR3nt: TGTGCCAGCAGCTTGGATCGGGATAATGAGCAGTTCTTC
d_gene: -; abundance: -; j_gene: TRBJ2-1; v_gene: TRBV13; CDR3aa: CASSLEGQQNEQFF; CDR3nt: TGTGCCAGCAGCTTAGAGGGGCAGCAAAATGAGCAGTTCTTC